This T cell receptor beta chain appears in the sequencing data of a study of blood T cell repertoires in COVID-19. This CDR3 region has 13 residues. With 2 bases removed from V and 0 bases from J, the gap between germline ends came to 4 bases. Germline-derived CDR1 and CDR2 are SNHLY and FYNNEI. Per the authors' pipeline: Counts of nucleated cells, estimated from reference gene primer amplification, were obtained. Method: immunoSEQ multiplex PCR; TCRdb's copy keeps in-frame clones and lacks some. D and trimming were read from the DNA, whereas the V and J calls and clone size are those reported in that table. The sample includes 200,000 to 250,000 clones, approximately 89% seen only once; the top ten take about 4%. Grouping used clinical history reported by participants in a survey and questionnaire. Those designated as exposed participants met a COVID-19 case within 2 weeks before study entry. This clone was seen more than once but under ten times.

This sequence originates from a woman aged 30 to 39 who had been exposed to COVID-19. V and J are TRBV2 and TRBJ1-1, with D uncertain. The sample taken for sequencing was PBMCs or T cells enriched from blood (not recorded which). CDR3 loop: CASSELMNTEAFF. Written as DNA, the CDR3 is TGTGCCAGCAGTGAACTTATGAACACTGAAGCTTTCTTT.